This T cell receptor beta chain was identified in a study of beta chain features in type 1 diabetes. Findings and caveats of the study: TCRB CDR3s were moderately but significantly shorter in Type 1 diabetes patients in all four CD4+ subsets.

CDR1 is ENHRY and CDR2 is SYGVKD in the germline V gene. The CDR3 runs 13 residues. V dropped 3 bases and J dropped 4; count of bases not matched to a gene: 0. The sequenced template was cDNA made from the entire isolated RNA. Generated by immunoSEQ multiplex PCR, the TCRdb table keeps only in-frame clones and is missing some. The sample holds around 430,000 clones; approximately 30% are singletons and the top ten take about 0.06%. In the case of this clone: Its target is unknown.

Sorting that relied on CD45RO/CCR7/CD25/CD127/CD95/CD27 yielded CD4+ naive, central memory, regulatory and stem cell-like memory cells. The material sequenced was naive CD4+ T cells from blood. The J gene is TRBJ1-2, the V gene TRBV10-3, with 9 bases matching TRBD1. This sequence originates from a man aged 18 to 30 in good health. The CDR3 DNA reads TGTGCCATCAGTGAACAGGGGGCCTATGGCTACACCTTC. Amino acids: CAISEQGAYGYTF.